This T cell receptor (beta chain) was identified in a study of CD8 T cells in ankylosing spondylitis. Overall study findings and caveats: Peripheral blood held disease-linked clones only at relatively low frequency, and these were CD8+. Blood from ankylosing spondylitis patients appeared to carry a characteristic eight-variant TCR beta motif.

This clonotype has just a few counts. No antigen is known for it. TCRdb re-called the 5' RACE reads through MiXCR, storing one row per CDR3 protein. The top ten hold around 16% of the sample, which has about 420,000 distinct CDR3 sequences, about 20% seen once. This receptor was obtained from a male donor with ankylosing spondylitis. Sequencing was done on a sample of blood, either unsorted or a sorted T cell fraction (not recorded which).

The CDR3 loop reads CASSIVTSGRRHEQFF. In DNA form, the CDR3 reads TGTGCCAGTAGTATAGTCACTAGCGGGAGAAGGCATGAGCAGTTCTTC. This chain joins TRBV19 and TRBJ2-1; 11 bases map to TRBD2. The ends lost 1 base at V and 8 bases at J; junction bases unmatched: 7. This CDR3 is built from 16 residues. Germline V CDR1 and CDR2: LNHDA, SQIVND (reference sequence).